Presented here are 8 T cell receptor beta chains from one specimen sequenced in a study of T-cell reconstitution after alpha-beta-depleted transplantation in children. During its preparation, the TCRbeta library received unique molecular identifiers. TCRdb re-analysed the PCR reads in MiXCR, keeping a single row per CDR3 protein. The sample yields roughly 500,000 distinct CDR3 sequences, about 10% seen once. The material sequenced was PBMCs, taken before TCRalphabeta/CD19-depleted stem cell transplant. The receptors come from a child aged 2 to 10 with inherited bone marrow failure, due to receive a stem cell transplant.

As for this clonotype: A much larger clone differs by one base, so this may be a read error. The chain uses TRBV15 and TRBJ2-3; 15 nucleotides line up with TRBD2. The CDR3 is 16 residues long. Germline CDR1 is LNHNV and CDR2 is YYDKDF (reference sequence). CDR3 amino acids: CASSRGGLAGGDTQYF. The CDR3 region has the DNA TGTGCCAGCAGCAGAGGGGGACTAGCGGGAGGAGATACGCAGTATTTT.

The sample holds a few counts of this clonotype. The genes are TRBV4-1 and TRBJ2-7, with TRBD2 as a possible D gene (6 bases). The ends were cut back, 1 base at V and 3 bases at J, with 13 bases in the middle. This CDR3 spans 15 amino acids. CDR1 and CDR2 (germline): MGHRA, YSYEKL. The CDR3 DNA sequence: TGCGCCAGCAGCCAAGGTAGCGGACCAATCTACGAGCAGTACTTC. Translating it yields CASSQGSGPIYEQYF.

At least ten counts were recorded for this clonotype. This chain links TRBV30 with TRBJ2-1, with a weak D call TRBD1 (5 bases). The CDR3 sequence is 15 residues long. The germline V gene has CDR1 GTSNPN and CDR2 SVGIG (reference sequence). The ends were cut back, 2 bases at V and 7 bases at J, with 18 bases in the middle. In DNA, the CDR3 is TGTGCCTGGAGTCATGGCCCTACCCCAGGGAATGAGCAGTTCTTC. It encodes CAWSHGPTPGNEQFF.

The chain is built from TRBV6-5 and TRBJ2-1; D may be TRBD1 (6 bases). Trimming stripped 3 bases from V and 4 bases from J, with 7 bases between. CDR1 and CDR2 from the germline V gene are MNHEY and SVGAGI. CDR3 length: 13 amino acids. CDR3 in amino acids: CASSYGTYNEQFF. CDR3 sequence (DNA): TGTGCCAGCAGTTATGGGACATACAATGAGCAGTTCTTC.

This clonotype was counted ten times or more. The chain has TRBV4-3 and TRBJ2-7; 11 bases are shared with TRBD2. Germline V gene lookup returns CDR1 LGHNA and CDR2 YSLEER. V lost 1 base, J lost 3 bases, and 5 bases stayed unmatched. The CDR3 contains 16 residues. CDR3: CASSQGTSGSDYEQYF. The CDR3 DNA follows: TGCGCCAGCAGCCAAGGTACTAGCGGGAGTGACTACGAGCAGTACTTC.

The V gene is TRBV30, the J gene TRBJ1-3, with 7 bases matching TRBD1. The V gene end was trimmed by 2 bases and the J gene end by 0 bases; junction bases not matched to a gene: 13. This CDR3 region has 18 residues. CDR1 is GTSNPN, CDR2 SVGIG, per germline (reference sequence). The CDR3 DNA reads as TGTGCCTGGAGTTCCGGGACAGCCACTCGCATCTCTGGAAACACCATATATTTT. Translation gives CAWSSGTATRISGNTIYF. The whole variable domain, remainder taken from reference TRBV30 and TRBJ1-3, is SQTIHQWPATLVQPVGSPLSLECTVEGTSNPNLYWYRQAAGRGLQLLFYSVGIGQISSEVPQNLSASRPQDRQFILSSKKLLLSDSGFYLCAWSSGTATRISGNTIYFGEGSWLTVV.

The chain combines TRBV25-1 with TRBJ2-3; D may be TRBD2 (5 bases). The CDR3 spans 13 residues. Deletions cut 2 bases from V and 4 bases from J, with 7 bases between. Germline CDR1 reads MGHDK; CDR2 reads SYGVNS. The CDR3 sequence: CASSERGSDTQYF. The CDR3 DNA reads TGTGCCAGCAGTGAAAGAGGGTCAGATACGCAGTATTTT.

The chain's CDR3 is CASSFGQGRTDTQYF. In DNA form, the CDR3 reads TGTGCCAGCAGCTTTGGTCAGGGGCGCACAGATACGCAGTATTTT. The genes are TRBV11-2 and TRBJ2-3; tentative D call: TRBD1 (6 bases). Per the germline V gene, CDR1 is SGHAT and CDR2 is FQNNGV. This CDR3 contains 15 residues. Trimming took 3 bases from V and 1 from J, leaving 11 bases between them.